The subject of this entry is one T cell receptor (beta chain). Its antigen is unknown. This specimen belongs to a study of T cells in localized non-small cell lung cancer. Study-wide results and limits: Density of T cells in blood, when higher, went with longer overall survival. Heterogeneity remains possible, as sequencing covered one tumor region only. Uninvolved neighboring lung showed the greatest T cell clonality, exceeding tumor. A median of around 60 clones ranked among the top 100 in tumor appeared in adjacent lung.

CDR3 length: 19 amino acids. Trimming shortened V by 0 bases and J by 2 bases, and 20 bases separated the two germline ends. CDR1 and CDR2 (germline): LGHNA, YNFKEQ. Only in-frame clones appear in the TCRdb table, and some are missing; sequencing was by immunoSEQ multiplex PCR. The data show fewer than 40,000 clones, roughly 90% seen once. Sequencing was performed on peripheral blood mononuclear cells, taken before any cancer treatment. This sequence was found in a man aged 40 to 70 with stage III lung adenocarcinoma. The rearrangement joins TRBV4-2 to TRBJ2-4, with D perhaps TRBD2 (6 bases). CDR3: CASSQESLGGDLTKNIQYF. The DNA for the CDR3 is TGTGCCAGCAGCCAAGAGTCCTTAGGAGGGGATTTAACCAAAAACATTCAGTACTTC.